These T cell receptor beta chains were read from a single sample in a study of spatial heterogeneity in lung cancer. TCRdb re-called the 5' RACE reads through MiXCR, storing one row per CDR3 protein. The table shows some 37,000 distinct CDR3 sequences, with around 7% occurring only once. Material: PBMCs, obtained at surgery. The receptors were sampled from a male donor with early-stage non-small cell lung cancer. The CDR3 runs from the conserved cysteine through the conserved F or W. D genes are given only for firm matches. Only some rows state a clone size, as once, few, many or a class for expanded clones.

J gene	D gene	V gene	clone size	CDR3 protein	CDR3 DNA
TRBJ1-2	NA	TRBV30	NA	CAWSRDAGDYTF	TGTGCCTGGAGTAGGGACGCGGGTGACTACACCTTC
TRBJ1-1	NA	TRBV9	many	CASSVHLSAEAFF	TGTGCCAGCAGCGTCCATCTATCGGCTGAAGCTTTCTTT
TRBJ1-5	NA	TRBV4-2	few	CASSQERGGHNQPQHF	TGTGCCAGCAGCCAAGAGAGGGGTGGCCACAATCAGCCCCAGCATTTT
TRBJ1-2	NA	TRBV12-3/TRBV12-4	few	CASNPSGGAYGYTF	TGTGCCAGCAACCCTTCTGGGGGGGCCTATGGCTACACCTTC
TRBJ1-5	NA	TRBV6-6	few	CASSSARGNQPQHF	TGTGCCAGCAGTTCGGCGCGAGGGAATCAGCCCCAGCATTTT
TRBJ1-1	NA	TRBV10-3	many	CAISDQGGVDTEAFF	TGTGCCATCAGTGATCAGGGAGGGGTGGACACTGAAGCTTTCTTT
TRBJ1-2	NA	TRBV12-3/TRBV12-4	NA	CASSSPPSYGYTF	TGTGCCAGCAGTTCCCCCCCCAGCTATGGCTACACCTTC
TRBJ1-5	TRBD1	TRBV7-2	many	CASSLTGAGGNQPQHF	TGTGCCAGCAGCCTCACAGGGGCCGGGGGCAATCAGCCCCAGCATTTT
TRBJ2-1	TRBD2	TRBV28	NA	CASSLPLAEQRSYNEQFF	TGTGCCAGCAGTTTACCCCTAGCGGAACAGCGCTCCTACAATGAGCAGTTCTTC
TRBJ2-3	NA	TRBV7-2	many	CASRAALTSSYTDTQYF	TGTGCCAGCAGAGCAGCCCTGACTAGTAGTTACACAGATACGCAGTATTTT
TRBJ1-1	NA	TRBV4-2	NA	CASSQGSNTEAFF	TGTGCCAGCAGCCAAGGTTCGAACACTGAAGCTTTCTTT
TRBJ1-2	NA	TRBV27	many	CASSLVLGGGYTF	TGTGCCAGCAGTTTAGTCCTGGGAGGTGGCTACACCTTC
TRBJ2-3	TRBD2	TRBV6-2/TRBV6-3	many	CATSGTSGSFPDTQYF	TGTGCCACCTCCGGGACTAGCGGGAGCTTCCCAGATACGCAGTATTTT
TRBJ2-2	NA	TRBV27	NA	CASSHGQTTGELFF	TGTGCCAGCAGTCATGGACAGACCACCGGGGAGCTGTTTTTT
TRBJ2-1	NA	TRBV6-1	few	CASSRAGTSYNEQFF	TGTGCCAGCAGTCGCGCGGGTACCTCCTACAATGAGCAGTTCTTC
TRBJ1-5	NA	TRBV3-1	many	CASSLPTGPQHF	TGTGCCAGCAGCCTACCGACGGGGCCCCAGCATTTT
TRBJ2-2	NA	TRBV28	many	CASSGGTGELFF	TGTGCCAGCAGTGGAGGGACCGGGGAGCTGTTTTTT
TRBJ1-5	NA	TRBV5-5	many	CASSLEYSNQPQHF	TGTGCCAGCAGCTTGGAATATAGCAATCAGCCCCAGCATTTT
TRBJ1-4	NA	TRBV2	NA	CASSAGTGNEKLFF	TGTGCCAGCAGCGCCGGGACGGGGAATGAAAAACTGTTTTTT